This TCR beta chain stems from a study of cytomegalovirus exposure and HLA in healthy donors (dated by TCRdb to 2017 to 2019). Study-level background: An earlier analysis of some 550 of the donors reported 250 to 300 Gb of sequence data and 100 million to 130 million unique TCR beta sequences from around 200 million T cells. An early release that covered roughly 600 HLA-typed donors contained approximately 320 gigabases of sequencing data and about 93 million unique TCR sequences. Of the roughly 400 genotyped donors, less than 85% were placed in the genetic ancestry cluster associated with self-reported Caucasian donors. The aim of the study was to test whether cataloging public T cell receptors could identify signatures of past pathogen exposure. The study profiled the T cell repertoires of approximately 700 subjects by immunosequencing and related them to cytomegalovirus serostatus. Along with the approximately 620-subject first cohort, a separate validation cohort of over a hundred different subjects was used. The study combined high-throughput TCR immunosequencing, statistical association of individual TCRs with disease status, and machine learning to predict cytomegalovirus infection status. To study patterns of TCR occurrence, a later analysis re-analyzed previously published TCR beta repertoires from just over 650 donors and added high-resolution HLA genotyping. In the later analysis, no new phenotypic data were used to find candidate immune exposures; instead, reliance was placed on TCR beta sequences and their occurrence across donors. An earlier analysis of more than 450 of the donors used high-throughput TCR beta sequencing to judge whether each TCR beta V gene segment behaved as functional or pseudogenic. Donor age, sex, ethnicity and CMV serostatus were compiled alongside the repertoire data. Genome-wide SNP genotypes for about 55% of the roughly 670 donors were used in a later genetic analysis, which treated that subset as a discovery cohort. All discovery cohort repertoires had been generated using a single sequencing platform. HLA typing included class I and class II loci at four-digit resolution. Typing coverage varied by locus: roughly 629-640 donors for A, B, C, DRB1 and DQB1; roughly 510 for DQA1; more than 600 for DPA1; approximately 450 for DPB1. About five DR-DQ haplotypes were handled as single units for association and clustering because linkage in the cohort was strong. Among 398 genotyped donors of the cohort, an average of approximately 240,000 unique TCR beta nucleotide sequences was sequenced per donor, of which roughly 17% were non-productive. What the authors observed across the whole study: A total of about 150 TCR beta chains were listed by the study as associated with cytomegalovirus. Only TCR beta chains were sequenced in this cohort, and the absence of alpha or paired-chain data limited detectable features. In a later analysis, HLA-associated TCR beta chains showed more clonal expansion and lower generation probabilities than non-associated chains that were equally common. The classifier was reported to diagnose cytomegalovirus status with high specificity and sensitivity in both the original cohort and the validation cohort. An association between a missense DCLRE1C variant and V-gene and J-gene trimming of TCR beta chains was found in a later genetic analysis and replicated in an independent cohort. A cluster of highly shared sequence variants was judged likely to be a technical artifact of the sequencing pipeline. Because the 87-base-pair reads could not distinguish some IMGT-functional V segments, including TRBV6-2 and TRBV6-3, those segments were excluded. Correlated functional status among segregating V segments might be attributable to linkage disequilibrium, but an unknown experimental factor could not be ruled out. A further reported finding was that TCR beta sequences accurately predicted the HLA-A and HLA-B alleles for most subjects in the first cohort. A later analysis found that most CMV-associated TCR beta chains appeared HLA-restricted, with HLA associations seemingly driven largely by CMV exposure. Assigning TCR associations to individual alleles was difficult when HLA alleles, especially DR and DQ, strongly co-occurred. Three of the identified cytomegalovirus-associated TCR beta chains were confirmed in vitro to be specific for cytomegalovirus antigens. A later analysis associated 16,951 TCR beta sequences with specific HLA alleles at a false discovery rate of 0.05. A later analysis reported that several top co-occurrence clusters appeared linked to parvovirus B19, influenza, CMV and Epstein-Barr virus. In a later genetic analysis, fewer N-insertions in productive TCRs were reported among donors in an Asian-associated ancestry cluster than the 666-donor mean. In a later analysis, TCR association rates were found to vary across HLA loci, with the most associated TCRs seen for DRB1 alleles and the fewest for HLA-C alleles. According to the authors, the approach could potentially be generalized to other disease states and immunological phenotypes. In an earlier analysis of around 500 of the donors, most TCR beta V segments appeared in productive rearrangements about 87% or about 30% of the time, broadly matching IMGT annotations. Across donors, most TCR sequences were observed very rarely, whereas some public TCRs were present in many individuals. CMV serostatus was the only immune exposure information available for the cohort. Presence/absence analyses assumed roughly uniform sequencing depth across donors, an assumption that may not hold. Seventeen rarely observed V segments, including chromosome 9 orphons, were excluded from the earlier analysis of approximately 500 of the donors because counts were too low. Because HLA typing was unavailable for some donors at each locus, only the typed subset was used in association tests.

The library was prepared using the immunoSEQ multiplex PCR assay. A mixture of 60 forward primers for TCR Vbeta segments and 13 reverse primers for TCR Jbeta segments was used in the multiplex PCR. A multiplex PCR assay on genomic DNA amplified the CDR3 region of rearranged TCR beta genes. On the Illumina HiSeq System, the amplified TCR beta libraries were sequenced as 87-base-pair reads. The authors' analysis ran thus. A later analysis tallied roughly 78 million unique TCR beta chains across the 666 repertoires, and 10 million to 11 million of those chains were shared by two or more donors. Raw reads were error-corrected and collapsed into unique sequences by a nearest-neighbor algorithm in which closely related sequences were merged to remove PCR and sequencing errors. V, D and J gene segments were assigned by aligning CDR3 sequences to IMGT reference sequences. For a sequence to be retained, a match of at least six nucleotides was required to both a V gene segment and a J gene segment. A rearrangement counted as productive if the CDR3 had no stop codons and remained in frame with V and J, and every other rearrangement counted as non-productive. Following IMGT convention, CDR3 was defined as the stretch from the second conserved V-encoded cysteine up to the conserved J-encoded phenylalanine. The earlier analysis of approximately 500 of the donors excluded sequences that lacked an unambiguous match to a single V gene segment. In an earlier analysis of 587 of the donors, V segments were called functional above 56.7% productive rearrangements and were called segregating when the between-donor standard deviation exceeded 5%. A statistical classification framework was built for diagnosing cytomegalovirus status from the catalog of TCR beta chain sequences. In a later analysis, TCR nucleotide sequences were compared against IMGT/GENE-DB human TR gene sequences so that V and J genes could be assigned. The TCRdist pipeline was used in a later analysis to assign CDR3 sequences and most-parsimonious VDJ recombination scenarios. In a later analysis, each TCR beta chain was defined by its CDR3 amino acid sequence together with its V-gene family, and reads lacking a unique V-gene family were excluded. In a later analysis, 500 to 700 highly shared, low-generation-probability nucleotide sequences were removed to address suspected cross-contamination and a sequencing artifact. In a later analysis, a clonal expansion index was calculated for each public chain from normalized within-repertoire ranks of inferred template counts. In a later analysis, generation probabilities were computed with a VDJ recombination model fitted to out-of-frame rearrangements, and the resulting probabilities were checked against IGoR. In a later analysis, TCR-TCR, TCR-HLA and TCR-CMV co-occurrence was scored with hypergeometric tests, and a repertoire-size bias correction was applied to TCR pairs. In a later analysis, false discovery rates were estimated by permuting HLA or CMV assignments 20 times. In a later analysis, co-occurring TCRs were grouped using DBSCAN, with TCRdist sequence similarity added in when clustering inside HLA-allele-positive subsets. Repertoires with fewer than 30,000 or more than 120,000 public chains were left out of co-occurrence clustering, as were about 5 repertoires with anomalous nucleotide sharing. The source is immuneACCESS, and TCRdb retained only in-frame sequences with V and J called. Part of the clones is not carried over; for the studies checked, unresolved V genes explain less than half of this, and the remainder is unexplained. V and J calls and clone size are given by that table; D and trimming were obtained from the DNA. Within this sample are more than 120,000 clones, with 75% to 90% of them counted one time only. 2.9% of the sample goes to the ten largest clones.

According to the germline V gene, CDR1 reads SGHTA and CDR2 reads FQGNSA. From the cysteine up to the phenylalanine, the CDR3 has a length of 15 residues. The sequence is cut down to CDR3 DNA, 45 bases in frame from base 1. Trimmed from V: 3 bases; trimmed from J: 6 bases; junction bases lacking a gene match: 8. The cohort comprised fewer than 700 healthy bone marrow donors. All cohort members were sampled while nominally healthy, although unrecorded immune exposures were likely present. The donor was CMV seronegative and was included in the group of 352 seronegative cohort members. Each donor provided a peripheral blood sample, and peripheral blood mononuclear cells were used for TCR beta sequencing. Genomic DNA was extracted from the blood cell samples with the Qiagen DNeasy Blood Extraction Kit. As regards this clone: Its binding antigen is unknown. The record has no base qualities; no much larger clone is one base away.

The clonotype was recovered from a woman aged 25 to 39 in good health and CMV-seronegative. Sequenced: PBMCs. The rearrangement joined TRBV7-2 to TRBJ1-5, with TRBD1 identical over 7 junction bases. The CDR3 region has the sequence CASSLGTAAPQPQHF. The DNA sequence reads TGTGCCAGCAGCTTGGGGACAGCCGCCCCTCAGCCCCAGCATTTT.